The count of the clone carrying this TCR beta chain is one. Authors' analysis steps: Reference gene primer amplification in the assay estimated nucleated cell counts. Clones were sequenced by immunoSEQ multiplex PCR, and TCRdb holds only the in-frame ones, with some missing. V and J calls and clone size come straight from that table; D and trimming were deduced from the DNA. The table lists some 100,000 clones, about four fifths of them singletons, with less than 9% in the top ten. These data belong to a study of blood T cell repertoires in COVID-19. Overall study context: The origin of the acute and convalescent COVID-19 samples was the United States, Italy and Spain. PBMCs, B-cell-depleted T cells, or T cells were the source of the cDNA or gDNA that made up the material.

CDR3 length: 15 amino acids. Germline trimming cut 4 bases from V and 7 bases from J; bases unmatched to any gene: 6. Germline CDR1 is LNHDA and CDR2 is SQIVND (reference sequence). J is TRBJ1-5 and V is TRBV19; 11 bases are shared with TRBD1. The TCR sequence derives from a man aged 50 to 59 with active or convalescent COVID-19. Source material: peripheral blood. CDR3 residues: CASSTGQGAGQPQHF. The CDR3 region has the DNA TGTGCCAGTAGTACCGGACAGGGGGCCGGGCAGCCCCAGCATTTT.